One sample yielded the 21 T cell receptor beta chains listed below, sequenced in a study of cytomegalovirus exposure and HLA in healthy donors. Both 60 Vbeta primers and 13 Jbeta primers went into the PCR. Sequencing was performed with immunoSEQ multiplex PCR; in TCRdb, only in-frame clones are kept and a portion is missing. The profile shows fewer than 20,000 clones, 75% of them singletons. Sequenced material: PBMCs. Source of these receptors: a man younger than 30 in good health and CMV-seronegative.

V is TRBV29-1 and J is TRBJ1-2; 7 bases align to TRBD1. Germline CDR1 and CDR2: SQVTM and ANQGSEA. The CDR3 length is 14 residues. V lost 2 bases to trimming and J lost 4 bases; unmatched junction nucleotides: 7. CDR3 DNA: TGCAGCGTTGAACAGGACAGGCAAGGCTATGGCTACACCTTC. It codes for CSVEQDRQGYGYTF. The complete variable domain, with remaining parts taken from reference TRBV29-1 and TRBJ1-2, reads SAVISQKPSRDICQRGTSLTIQCQVDSQVTMMFWYRQQPGQSLTLIATANQGSEATYESGFVIDKFPISRPNLTFSTLTVSNMSPEDSSIYLCSVEQDRQGYGYTFGSGTRLTVV.

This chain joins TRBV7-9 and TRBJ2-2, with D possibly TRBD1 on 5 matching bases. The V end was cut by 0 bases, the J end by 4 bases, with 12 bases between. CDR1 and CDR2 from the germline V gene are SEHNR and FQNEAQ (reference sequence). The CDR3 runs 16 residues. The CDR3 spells CASSLALGHTTGELFF. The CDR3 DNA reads TGTGCCAGCAGCTTAGCGCTCGGACATACCACCGGGGAGCTGTTTTTT.

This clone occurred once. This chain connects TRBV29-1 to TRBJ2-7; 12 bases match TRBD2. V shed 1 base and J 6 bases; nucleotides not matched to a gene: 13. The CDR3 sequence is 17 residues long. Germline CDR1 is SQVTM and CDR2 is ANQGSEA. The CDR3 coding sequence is TGCAGCGTTGAAGTTACCCCTAATCGGGGACTAGCGGGCGAGCAGTACTTC. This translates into CSVEVTPNRGLAGEQYF.

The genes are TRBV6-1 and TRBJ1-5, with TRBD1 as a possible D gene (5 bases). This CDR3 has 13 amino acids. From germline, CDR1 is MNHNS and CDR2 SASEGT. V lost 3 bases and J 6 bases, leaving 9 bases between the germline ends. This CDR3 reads CASSDQGGQPQHF. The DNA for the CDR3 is TGTGCCAGCAGTGACCAGGGCGGTCAGCCCCAGCATTTT.

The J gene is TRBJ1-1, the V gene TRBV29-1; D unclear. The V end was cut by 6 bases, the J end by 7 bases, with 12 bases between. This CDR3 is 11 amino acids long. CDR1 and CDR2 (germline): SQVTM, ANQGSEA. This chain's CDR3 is CSVLRGGEAFF. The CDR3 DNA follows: TGCAGCGTCTTACGGGGTGGTGAAGCTTTCTTT.

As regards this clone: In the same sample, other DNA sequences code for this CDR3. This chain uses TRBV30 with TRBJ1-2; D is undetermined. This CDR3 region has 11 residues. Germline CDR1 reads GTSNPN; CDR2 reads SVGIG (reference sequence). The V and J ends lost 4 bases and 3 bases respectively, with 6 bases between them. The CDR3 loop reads CAWTRDYGYTF. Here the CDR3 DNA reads TGTGCCTGGACACGGGACTATGGCTACACCTTC.

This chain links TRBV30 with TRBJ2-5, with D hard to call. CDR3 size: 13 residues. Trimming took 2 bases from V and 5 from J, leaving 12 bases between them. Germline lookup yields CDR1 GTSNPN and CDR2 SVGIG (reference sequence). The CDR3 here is CAWSYQQAETQYF. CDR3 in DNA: TGTGCCTGGAGTTACCAGCAAGCGGAGACCCAGTACTTC.

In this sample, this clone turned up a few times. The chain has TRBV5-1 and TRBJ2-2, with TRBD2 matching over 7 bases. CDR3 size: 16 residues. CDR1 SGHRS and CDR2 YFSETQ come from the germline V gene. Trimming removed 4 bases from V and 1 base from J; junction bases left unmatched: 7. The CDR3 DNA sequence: TGCGCCAGCAGCATAACCGGGACTAAGAACACCGGGGAGCTGTTTTTT. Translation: CASSITGTKNTGELFF.

CDR3 in amino acids: CAWSNRGQGYTF. The CDR3 DNA reads as TGTGCCTGGAGTAACAGGGGGCAAGGCTACACCTTC. The V and J genes are TRBV30 and TRBJ1-2, with 9 bases lining up with TRBD1. The CDR3 is made up of 12 amino acids. Germline loops: CDR1 GTSNPN, CDR2 SVGIG (reference sequence). V was pared by 2 bases and J by 8 bases, with 3 bases of the junction left unmatched.

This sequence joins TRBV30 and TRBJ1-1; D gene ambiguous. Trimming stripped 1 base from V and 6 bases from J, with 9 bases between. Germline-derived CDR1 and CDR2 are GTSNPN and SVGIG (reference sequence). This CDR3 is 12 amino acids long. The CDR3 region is CAWSAGPPEAFF. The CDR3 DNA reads TGTGCCTGGAGTGCGGGTCCCCCTGAAGCTTTCTTT. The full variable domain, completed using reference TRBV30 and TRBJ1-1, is SQTIHQWPATLVQPVGSPLSLECTVEGTSNPNLYWYRQAAGRGLQLLFYSVGIGQISSEVPQNLSASRPQDRQFILSSKKLLLSDSGFYLCAWSAGPPEAFFGQGTRLTVV.

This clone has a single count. The chain's CDR3 is CASSGGGSGNTIYF. In nucleotides, the CDR3 is TGTGCCAGCAGTGGAGGGGGCTCGGGAAACACCATATATTTT. The V and J genes are TRBV6-5 and TRBJ1-3; 7 bases fit TRBD1. V shed 5 bases, J shed 4 bases, and the junction held 5 bases outside the gene matches. CDR1 is MNHEY, CDR2 SVGAGI, per germline. This CDR3 region has 14 residues.

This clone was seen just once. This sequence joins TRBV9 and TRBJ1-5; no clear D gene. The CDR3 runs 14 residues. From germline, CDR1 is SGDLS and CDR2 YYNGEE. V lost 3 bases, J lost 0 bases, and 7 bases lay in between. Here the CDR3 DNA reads TGTGCCAGCAGCGCAGTGAATAGCAATCAGCCCCAGCATTTT. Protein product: CASSAVNSNQPQHF.

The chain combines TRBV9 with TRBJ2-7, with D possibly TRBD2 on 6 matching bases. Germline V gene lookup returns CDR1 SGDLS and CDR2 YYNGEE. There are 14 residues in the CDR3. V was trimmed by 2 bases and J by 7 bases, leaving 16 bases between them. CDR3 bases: TGTGCCAGCAGCGTTCTGGCTGGAGGGTCGGAGCAGTACTTC. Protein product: CASSVLAGGSEQYF.

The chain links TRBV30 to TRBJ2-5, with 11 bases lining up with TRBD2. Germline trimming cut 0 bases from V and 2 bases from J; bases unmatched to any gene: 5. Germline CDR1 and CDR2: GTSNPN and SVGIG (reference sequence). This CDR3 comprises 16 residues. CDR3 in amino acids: CAWSVLAGARQETQYF. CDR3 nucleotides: TGTGCCTGGAGTGTACTAGCGGGAGCGAGGCAAGAGACCCAGTACTTC.

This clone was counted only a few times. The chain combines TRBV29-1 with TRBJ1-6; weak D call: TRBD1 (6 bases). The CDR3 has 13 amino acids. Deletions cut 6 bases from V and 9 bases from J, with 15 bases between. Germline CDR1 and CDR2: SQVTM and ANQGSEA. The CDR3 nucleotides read TGCAGCGTGGGGGCAGCGTATGGTTCACCCCTCCACTTT. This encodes CSVGAAYGSPLHF.

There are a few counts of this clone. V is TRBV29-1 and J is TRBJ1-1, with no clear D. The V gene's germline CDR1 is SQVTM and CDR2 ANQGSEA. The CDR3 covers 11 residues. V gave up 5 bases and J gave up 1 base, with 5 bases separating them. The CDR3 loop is CSVPGNTEAFF. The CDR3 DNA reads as TGCAGCGTTCCCGGGAACACTGAAGCTTTCTTT.

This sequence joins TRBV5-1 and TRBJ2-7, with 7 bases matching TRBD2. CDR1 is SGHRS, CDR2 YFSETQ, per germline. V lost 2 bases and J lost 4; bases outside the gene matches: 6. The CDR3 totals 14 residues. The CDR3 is CASSLGRGEYEQYF. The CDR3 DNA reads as TGCGCCAGCAGCTTAGGGAGGGGTGAGTACGAGCAGTACTTC.

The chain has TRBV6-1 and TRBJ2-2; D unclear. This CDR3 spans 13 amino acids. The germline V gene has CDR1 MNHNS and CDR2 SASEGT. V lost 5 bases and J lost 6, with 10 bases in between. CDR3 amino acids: CASSNSRSGELFF. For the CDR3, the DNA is TGTGCCAGCAGTAACTCCCGGTCCGGGGAGCTGTTTTTT.

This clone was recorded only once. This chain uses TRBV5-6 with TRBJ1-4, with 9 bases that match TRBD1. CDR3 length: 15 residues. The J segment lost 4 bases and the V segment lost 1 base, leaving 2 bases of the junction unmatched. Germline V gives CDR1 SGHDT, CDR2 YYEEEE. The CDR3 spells CASSLPGQGNEKLFF. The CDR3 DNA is TGTGCCAGCAGCTTGCCGGGACAGGGTAATGAAAAACTGTTTTTT. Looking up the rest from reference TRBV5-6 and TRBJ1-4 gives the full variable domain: DAGVTQSPTHLIKTRGQQVTLRCSPKSGHDTVSWYQQALGQGPQFIFQYYEEEERQRGNFPDRFSGHQFPNYSSELNVNALLLGDSALYLCASSLPGQGNEKLFFGSGTQLSVL.

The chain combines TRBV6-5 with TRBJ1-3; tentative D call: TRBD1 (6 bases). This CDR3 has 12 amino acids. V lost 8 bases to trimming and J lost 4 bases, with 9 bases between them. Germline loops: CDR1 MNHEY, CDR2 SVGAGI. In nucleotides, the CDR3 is TGTGCCAGCGTGGGGGCGGGAAACACCATATATTTT. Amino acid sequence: CASVGAGNTIYF.

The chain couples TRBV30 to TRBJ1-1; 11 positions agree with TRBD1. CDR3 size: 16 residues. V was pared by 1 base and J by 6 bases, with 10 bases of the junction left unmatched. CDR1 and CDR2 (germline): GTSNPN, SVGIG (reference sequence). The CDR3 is CAWSAKPGQGDAEAFF. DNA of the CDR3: TGTGCCTGGAGTGCCAAGCCGGGACAGGGGGACGCTGAAGCTTTCTTT.